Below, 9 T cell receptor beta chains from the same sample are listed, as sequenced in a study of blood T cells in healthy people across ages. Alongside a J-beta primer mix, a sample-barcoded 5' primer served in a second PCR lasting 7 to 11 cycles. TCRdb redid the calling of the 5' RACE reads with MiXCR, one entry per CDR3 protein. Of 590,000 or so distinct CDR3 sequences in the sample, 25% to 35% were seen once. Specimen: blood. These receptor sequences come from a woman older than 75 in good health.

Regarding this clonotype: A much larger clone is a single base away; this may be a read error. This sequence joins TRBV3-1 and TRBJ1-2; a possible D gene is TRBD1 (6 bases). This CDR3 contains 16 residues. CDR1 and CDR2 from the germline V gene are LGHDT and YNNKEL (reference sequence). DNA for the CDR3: TGTGCCAGCGGCCAAGGGGGTTGGGGGCTGAACTATGGCTACACCTTC. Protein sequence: CASGQGGWGLNYGYTF.

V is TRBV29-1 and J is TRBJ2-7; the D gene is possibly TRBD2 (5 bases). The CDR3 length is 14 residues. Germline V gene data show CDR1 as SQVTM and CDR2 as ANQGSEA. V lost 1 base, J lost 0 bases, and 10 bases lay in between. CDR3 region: CSVEGGPSSYEQYF. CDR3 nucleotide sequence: TGCAGCGTTGAAGGCGGGCCTAGCTCCTACGAGCAGTACTTC.

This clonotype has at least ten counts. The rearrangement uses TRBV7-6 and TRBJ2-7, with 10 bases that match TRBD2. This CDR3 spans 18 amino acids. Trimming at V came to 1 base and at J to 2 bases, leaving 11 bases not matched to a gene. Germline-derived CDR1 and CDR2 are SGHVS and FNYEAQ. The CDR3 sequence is CASSLVASGGHRPYEQYF. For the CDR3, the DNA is TGTGCCAGCAGCTTAGTCGCTAGCGGGGGCCACCGACCCTACGAGCAGTACTTC.

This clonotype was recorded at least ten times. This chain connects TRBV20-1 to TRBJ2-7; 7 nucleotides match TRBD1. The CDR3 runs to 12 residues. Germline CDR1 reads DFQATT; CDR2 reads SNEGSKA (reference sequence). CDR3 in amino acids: CSARQGALEQYF. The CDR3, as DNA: TGCAGCGCCCGACAGGGAGCTCTTGAGCAGTACTTC.

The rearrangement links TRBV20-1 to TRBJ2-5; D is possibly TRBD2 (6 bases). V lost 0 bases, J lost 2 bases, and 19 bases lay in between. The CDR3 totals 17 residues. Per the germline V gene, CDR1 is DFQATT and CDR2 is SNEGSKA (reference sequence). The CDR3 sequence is CSARDSGVGDTQETQYF. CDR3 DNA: TGCAGTGCTAGAGATTCGGGGGTAGGGGATACTCAAGAGACCCAGTACTTC.

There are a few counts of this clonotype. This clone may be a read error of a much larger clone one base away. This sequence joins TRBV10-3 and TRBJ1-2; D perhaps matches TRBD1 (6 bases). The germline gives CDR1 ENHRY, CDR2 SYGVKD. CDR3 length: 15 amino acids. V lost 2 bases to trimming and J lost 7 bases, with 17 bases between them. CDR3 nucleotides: TGTGCCATCAGTGAGAAAACCGGACAGCCCTGTGGCTACACCTTC. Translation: CAISEKTGQPCGYTF.

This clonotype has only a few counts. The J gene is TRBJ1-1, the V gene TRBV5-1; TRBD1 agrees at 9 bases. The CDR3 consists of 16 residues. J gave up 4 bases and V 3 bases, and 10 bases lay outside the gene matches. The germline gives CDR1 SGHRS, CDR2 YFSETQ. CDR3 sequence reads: CASSWTPTGGGTEAFF. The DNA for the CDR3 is TGCGCCAGCAGCTGGACCCCGACAGGGGGAGGCACTGAAGCTTTCTTT.

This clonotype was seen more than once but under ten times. For the CDR3, the DNA is TGCAGTGCCCCCGGGCCCCGGAGGAACACCGGGGAGCTGTTTTTT. Translated, it gives CSAPGPRRNTGELFF. The chain links TRBV20-1 to TRBJ2-2; D is undetermined. Per germline, CDR1 DFQATT and CDR2 SNEGSKA (reference sequence). The CDR3 contains 15 residues. Trimming removed 6 bases at V and 1 base at J, with 15 bases between.

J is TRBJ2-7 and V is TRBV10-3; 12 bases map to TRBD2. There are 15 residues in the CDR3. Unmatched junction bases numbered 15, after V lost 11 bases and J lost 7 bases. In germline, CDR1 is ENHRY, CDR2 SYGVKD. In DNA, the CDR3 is TGTGCCGTACGACCTAGCGGGGGGGACCGTCGAGAGCAGTACTTC. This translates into CAVRPSGGDRREQYF.